This TCR beta chain derives from a study of blood T cells in healthy people across ages. Study-wide context: Template switching picked up about one barcoded beta molecule for each two T cells.

The study, taken as a whole, reports: Among long-lived donors, naive CD4+ cells were more numerous and diversity higher than in aged donors. The recorded TCR beta diversity per million T cells decreased in a roughly linear manner with age.

PCR was performed a second time for about 6 to 12 cycles using a sample-barcoded 5' primer and a J-beta primer mix. A template-switch adaptor containing 12 random nucleotides labeled each cDNA molecule. TCRdb re-analysed the 5' RACE reads in MiXCR, keeping a single row per CDR3 protein. The table records 1.2 million to 1.5 million distinct CDR3 sequences, around 59% of them present only once. The V and J ends lost 2 bases and 3 bases respectively, with 5 bases between them. The CDR3 is 12 amino acids. Per germline, CDR1 ENHRY and CDR2 SYGVKD. This clonotype was observed a few times. What it binds is not known.

The chain is built from TRBV10-3 and TRBJ2-7; D call uncertain. Material: blood. This TCR came from a young man in good health. The CDR3 reads CAISESNYEQYF. CDR3 bases: TGTGCCATCAGTGAGAGCAACTACGAGCAGTACTTC.